This section outlines one TCR beta chain sequence together with its context. Its antigen is not yet known. There are no base qualities to consult, and no much larger clone falls within one base. The germline V gene specifies SNHLY as CDR1 and FYNNEI as CDR2. V and J are truncated by 1 base and 4 bases respectively, leaving an intervening sequence of 7 bases. The CDR3 contains 13 residues, cysteine and phenylalanine counted. Only CDR3 DNA remains: 39 bases, in frame from the first base. This specimen belongs to a study of human T cells and chemical hapten exposure (dated by TCRdb to the early 2020s). Notes on the research overall: For sensitization, 2% DPC in acetone was applied to a 2 cm by 2 cm area of upper inner arm skin. Libraries were pooled for sequencing, and variation in per-sample TCR yields was attributed mainly to small differences in library volumes within the pool. Patients additionally received weekly therapeutic DPC doses to the scalp throughout the approximately 24-week study period. For TCR sequencing, blood came from 25 to 35 alopecia patients at anywhere from one to four time points (pre-sensitization, 2, 6 and 24 weeks). Patch testing was done on the upper back using Finn chambers containing 0.01% DPC, and results were scored after 6 days according to International Contact Dermatitis Research Group standards. Most of the patients in the cohort were female, and the cohort covered alopecia areata with under or over 50% scalp involvement, alopecia totalis and alopecia universalis. The study tracked peripheral blood TCR repertoire changes in vivo during primary and secondary sensitization to the hapten diphenylcyclopropenone (DPC) in alopecia patients. Blood samples were taken from patients before sensitization (week 0) and then at 2, 6 and about 24 weeks after DPC sensitization. The investigation overall reported the following: Expanded TCRs formed significantly more large CDR3 similarity clusters than pre-sensitization or healthy control sets, consistent with antigen-driven responses. Patch test score was positively correlated with the number of PT1 expanded TCRs, with significance at thresholds 8, 16 and 32 but not at 4. Repeated subsampling changed both the strength of the expansion versus patch-test correlation and the threshold at which that correlation became significant. All patients had alopecia, a presumed autoimmune disease, so their immune response might differ from that of healthy individuals. DPC sensitization did not change the number of TCRs with a frequency above 1 in 1000, and there was no evidence of changes in global repertoire structure.

The library was obtained by RACE. The instrument was a NextSeq 500. During library preparation, unique molecular identifiers were attached to individual cDNA molecules so that TCRs could be counted quantitatively and reproducibly. Both TCR alpha and TCR beta chains were sequenced from each blood RNA sample. For the original study's pipeline: A median of roughly 99,000 TCRs per sample was observed, with a range of 23,224 to 690,600. The Decombinator software suite was used to annotate the V, J and CDR3 of the TCR reads. To make PS versus PT1 abundance plots, every sample was subsampled to the same number of TCRs (28,000). TCRs were defined as expanded if absent before sensitization and observed at least eight times at the 2-week time point. TCRdb passed the public sequencing reads through fastp at Q25 and MiXCR, retaining productive beta sequences. Each CDR3 protein gets just one entry, which takes the most common genes and DNA from the rows behind it. The V and J calls were determined by TCRdb, not by the authors. This sample holds about 120,000 distinct CDR3 sequences; approximately 13% were observed only once. The top ten clones comprise 2.5% to 3% of the sample.

The sample's time point, from its label and the paper: pre-sensitization, week 0. Sample treatment or condition, as interpreted from the label and publication: therapeutic diphenylcyclopropenone sensitization with weekly scalp DPC. Blood at each patch-test visit was drawn before the patch test was applied. Eligible patients were aged 18 to 70, diagnosed with alopecia, deemed suitable for DPC therapy, and excluded if pregnant. Total RNA was isolated from unfractionated whole blood collected in Tempus Blood RNA tubes. This TCR was sampled from a young woman with alopecia areata. Some clones in this sample may be carry-over from other donors' samples. Sequenced material: whole blood, taken in connection with sensitization to the hapten diphenylcyclopropenone (DPC). The V gene is TRBV2 and the J gene is TRBJ1-2, with no confidently assigned D gene. The CDR3 has the sequence CASSEDKSYGYTF. In nucleotides, the sequence is TGTGCCAGCAGTGAAGACAAAAGCTATGGCTACACCTTC.